The clone carrying this T cell receptor (beta chain) was counted once. V lost 4 bases, J lost 7 bases, and 12 bases stayed unmatched. The CDR3 has 16 amino acids. Germline-derived CDR1 and CDR2 are SGHNT and YENEEA. TCRdb's copy holds only in-frame clones and misses some; the assay was immunoSEQ multiplex PCR. The sample gives 200,000 to 250,000 clones, roughly 89% of which show up once; 6.8% is in the top ten. These data belong to a study of blood T cell repertoires in COVID-19. V is TRBV11-3 and J is TRBJ2-2; 7 bases agree with TRBD1. The TCR comes from a woman aged 40 to 50 who had recovered from COVID-19. Sequencing used PBMCs or T cells enriched from blood (not recorded which). In nucleotides, the CDR3 is TGTGCCAGCAGCTCCAAAGGGACAGCGAAGAGCGGGGAGCTGTTTTTT. Its protein is CASSSKGTAKSGELFF.